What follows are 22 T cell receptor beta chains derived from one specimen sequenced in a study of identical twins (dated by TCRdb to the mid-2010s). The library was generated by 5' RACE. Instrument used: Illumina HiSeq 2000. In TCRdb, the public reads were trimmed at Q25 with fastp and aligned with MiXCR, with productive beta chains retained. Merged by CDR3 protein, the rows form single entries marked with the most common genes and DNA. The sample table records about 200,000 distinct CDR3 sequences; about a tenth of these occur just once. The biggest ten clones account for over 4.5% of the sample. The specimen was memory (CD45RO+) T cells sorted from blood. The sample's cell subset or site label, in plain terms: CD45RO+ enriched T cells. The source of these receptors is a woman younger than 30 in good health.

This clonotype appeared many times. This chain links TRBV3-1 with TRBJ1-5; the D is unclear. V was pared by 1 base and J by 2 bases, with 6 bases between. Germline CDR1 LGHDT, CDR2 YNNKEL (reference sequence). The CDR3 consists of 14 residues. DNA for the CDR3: TGTGCCAGCAGCCAAGCGATTGGCAATCAGCCCCAGCATTTT. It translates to CASSQAIGNQPQHF.

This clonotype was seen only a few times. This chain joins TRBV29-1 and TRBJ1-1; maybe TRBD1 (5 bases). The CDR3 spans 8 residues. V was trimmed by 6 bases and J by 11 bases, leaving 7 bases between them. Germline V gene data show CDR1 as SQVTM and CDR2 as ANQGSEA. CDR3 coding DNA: TGCAGCGTGGGGGAGGCTTTCTTT. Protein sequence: CSVGEAFF.

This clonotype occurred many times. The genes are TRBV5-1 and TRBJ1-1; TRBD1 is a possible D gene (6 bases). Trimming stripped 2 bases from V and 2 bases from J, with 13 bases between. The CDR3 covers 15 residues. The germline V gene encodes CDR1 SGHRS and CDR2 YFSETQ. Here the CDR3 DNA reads TGCGCCAGCAGCTTTGACGAGGGGGTAAACACTGAAGCTTTCTTT. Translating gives CASSFDEGVNTEAFF.

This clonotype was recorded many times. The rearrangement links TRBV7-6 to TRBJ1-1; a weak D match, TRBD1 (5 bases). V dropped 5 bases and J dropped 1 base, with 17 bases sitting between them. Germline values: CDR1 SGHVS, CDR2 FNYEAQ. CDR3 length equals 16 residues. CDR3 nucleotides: TGTGCCAGCAGCGTATTCCAGGGCGGTGGGAACACTGAAGCTTTCTTT. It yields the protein CASSVFQGGGNTEAFF.

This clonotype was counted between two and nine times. Here the CDR3 DNA reads TGTGCCAGCAGCCCACAGGGGGCTAGAAACACCATATATTTT. Translation: CASSPQGARNTIYF. The gene calls are TRBV28 and TRBJ1-3, with 9 bases matching TRBD1. CDR3 length equals 14 residues. The junction had 5 bases not matched to a gene; V was cut back by 6 bases and J by 5 bases. Germline CDR1 is MDHEN and CDR2 is SYDVKM.

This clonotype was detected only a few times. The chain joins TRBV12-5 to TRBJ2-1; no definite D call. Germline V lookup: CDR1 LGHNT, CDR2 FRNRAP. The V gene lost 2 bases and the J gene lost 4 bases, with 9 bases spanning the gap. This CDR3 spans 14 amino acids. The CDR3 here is CASGLPSKYNEQFF. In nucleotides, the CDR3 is TGTGCTAGTGGTTTGCCCTCAAAGTACAATGAGCAGTTCTTC. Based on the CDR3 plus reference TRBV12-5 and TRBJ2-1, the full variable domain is DARVTQTPRHKVTEMGQEVTMRCQPILGHNTVFWYRQTMMQGLELLAYFRNRAPLDDSGMPKDRFSAEMPDATLATLKIQPSEPRDSAVYFCASGLPSKYNEQFFGPGTRLTVL.

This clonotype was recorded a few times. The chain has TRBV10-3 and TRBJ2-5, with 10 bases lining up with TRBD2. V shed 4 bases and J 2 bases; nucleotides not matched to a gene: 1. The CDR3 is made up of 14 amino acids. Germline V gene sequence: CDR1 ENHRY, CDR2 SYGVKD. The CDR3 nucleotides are TGTGCCATCAGTGGGACTAGCGGTCAAGAGACCCAGTACTTC. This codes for CAISGTSGQETQYF.

CDR3 sequence (DNA): TGCAGCGTTGCACAGGGGTTCACTGAAGCTTTCTTT. Amino acids: CSVAQGFTEAFF. The gene calls are TRBV29-1 and TRBJ1-1; 7 bases are shared with TRBD1. In germline, CDR1 is SQVTM, CDR2 ANQGSEA. This CDR3 comprises 12 residues. With 4 bases clipped from V and 4 bases from J, the junction kept 3 bases outside the gene matches.

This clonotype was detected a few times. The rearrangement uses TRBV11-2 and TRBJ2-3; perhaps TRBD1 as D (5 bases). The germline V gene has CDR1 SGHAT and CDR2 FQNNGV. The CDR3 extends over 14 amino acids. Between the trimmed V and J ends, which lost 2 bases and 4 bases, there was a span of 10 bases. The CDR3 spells CASSLWQGSDTQYF. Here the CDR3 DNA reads TGTGCCAGCAGCTTATGGCAGGGCTCAGATACGCAGTATTTT.

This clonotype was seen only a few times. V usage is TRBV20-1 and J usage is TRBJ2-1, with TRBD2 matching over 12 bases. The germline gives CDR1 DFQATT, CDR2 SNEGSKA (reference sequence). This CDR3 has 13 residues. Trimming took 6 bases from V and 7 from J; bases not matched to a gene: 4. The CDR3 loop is CSAASGRDNEQFF. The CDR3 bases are TGCAGTGCGGCTAGCGGGAGGGATAATGAGCAGTTCTTC.

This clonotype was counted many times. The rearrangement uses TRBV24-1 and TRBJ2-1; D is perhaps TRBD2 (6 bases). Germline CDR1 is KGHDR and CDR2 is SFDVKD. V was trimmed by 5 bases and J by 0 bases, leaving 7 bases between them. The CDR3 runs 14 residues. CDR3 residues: CATSGGGSYNEQFF. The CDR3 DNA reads TGTGCCACCAGTGGGGGAGGCTCCTACAATGAGCAGTTCTTC.

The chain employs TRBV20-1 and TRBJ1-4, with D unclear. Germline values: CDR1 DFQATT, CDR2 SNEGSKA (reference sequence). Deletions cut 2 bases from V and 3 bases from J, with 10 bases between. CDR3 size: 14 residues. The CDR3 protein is CSARQSGANEKLFF. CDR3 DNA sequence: TGCAGTGCTAGACAGTCCGGGGCTAATGAAAAACTGTTTTTT.

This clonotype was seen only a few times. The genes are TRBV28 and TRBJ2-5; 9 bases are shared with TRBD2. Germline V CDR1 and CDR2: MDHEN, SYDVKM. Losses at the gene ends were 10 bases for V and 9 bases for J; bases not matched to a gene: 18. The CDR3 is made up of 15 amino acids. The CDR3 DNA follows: TGTGCCATCGAGACCGGGACTAGCCGAGGGGGGGCCCAGTACTTC. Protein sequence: CAIETGTSRGGAQYF.

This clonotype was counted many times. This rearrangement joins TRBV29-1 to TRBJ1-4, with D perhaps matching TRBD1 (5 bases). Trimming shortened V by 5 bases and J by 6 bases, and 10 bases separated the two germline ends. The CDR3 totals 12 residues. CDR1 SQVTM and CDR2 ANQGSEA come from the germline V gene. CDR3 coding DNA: TGCAGCGTTTGGGGGTCTGATGAAAAACTGTTTTTT. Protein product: CSVWGSDEKLFF. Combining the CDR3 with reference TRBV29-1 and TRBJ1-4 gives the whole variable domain SAVISQKPSRDICQRGTSLTIQCQVDSQVTMMFWYRQQPGQSLTLIATANQGSEATYESGFVIDKFPISRPNLTFSTLTVSNMSPEDSSIYLCSVWGSDEKLFFGSGTQLSVL.

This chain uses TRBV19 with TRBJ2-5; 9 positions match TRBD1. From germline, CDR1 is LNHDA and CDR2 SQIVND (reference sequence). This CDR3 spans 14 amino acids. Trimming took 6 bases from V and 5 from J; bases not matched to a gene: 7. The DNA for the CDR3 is TGTGCCAGTAGGGACAGGGGAGGAGGCGAGACCCAGTACTTC. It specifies CASRDRGGGETQYF.

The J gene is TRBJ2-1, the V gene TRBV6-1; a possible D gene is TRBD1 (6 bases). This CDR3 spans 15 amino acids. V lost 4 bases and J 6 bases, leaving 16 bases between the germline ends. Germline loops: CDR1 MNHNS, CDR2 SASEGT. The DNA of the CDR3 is TGTGCCAGCAGTGTCCAACAGGGTCCAGTCAATGAGCAGTTCTTC. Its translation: CASSVQQGPVNEQFF.

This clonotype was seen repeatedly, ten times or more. The CDR3 nucleotides read TGCGCCAGCAGCCCCCGCGAGGGTGACGGGGAGCTGTTTTTT. This encodes CASSPREGDGELFF. The chain carries TRBV5-1 and TRBJ2-2; possibly TRBD2 for D (5 bases). Trimming took 4 bases from V and 7 from J, leaving 14 bases between them. Germline V gene sequence: CDR1 SGHRS, CDR2 YFSETQ. This CDR3 has 14 amino acids.

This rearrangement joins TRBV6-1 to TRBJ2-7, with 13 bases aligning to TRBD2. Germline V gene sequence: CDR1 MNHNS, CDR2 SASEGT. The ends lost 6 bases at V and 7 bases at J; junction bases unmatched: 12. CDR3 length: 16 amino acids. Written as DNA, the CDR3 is TGTGCCAGCAGAAGAACCCAAGGACTAGCGGGAGTTGAGCAGTACTTC. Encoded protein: CASRRTQGLAGVEQYF.

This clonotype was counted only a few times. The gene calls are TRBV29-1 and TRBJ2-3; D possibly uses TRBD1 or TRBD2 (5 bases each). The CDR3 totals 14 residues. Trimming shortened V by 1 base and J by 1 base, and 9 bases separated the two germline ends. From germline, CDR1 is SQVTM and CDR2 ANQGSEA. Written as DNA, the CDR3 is TGCAGCGTTGAAGGGGGGATGGGCACAGATACGCAGTATTTT. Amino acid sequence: CSVEGGMGTDTQYF.

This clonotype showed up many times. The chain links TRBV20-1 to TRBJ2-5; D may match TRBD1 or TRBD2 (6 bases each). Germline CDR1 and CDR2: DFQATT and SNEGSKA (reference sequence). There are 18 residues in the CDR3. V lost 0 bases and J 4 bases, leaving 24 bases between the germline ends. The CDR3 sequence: CSAREPPWAGAGRETQYF. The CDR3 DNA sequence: TGCAGTGCTAGAGAACCCCCGTGGGCAGGGGCGGGGAGAGAGACCCAGTACTTC.

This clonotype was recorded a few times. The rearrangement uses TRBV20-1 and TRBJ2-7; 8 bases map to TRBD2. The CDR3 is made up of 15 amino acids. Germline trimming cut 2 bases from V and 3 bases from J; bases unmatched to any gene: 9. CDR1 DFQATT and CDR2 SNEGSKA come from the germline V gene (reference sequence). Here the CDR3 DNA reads TGCAGTGCTAGACCCGGGGGGGCCTTAAACTACGAGCAGTACTTC. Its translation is CSARPGGALNYEQYF.

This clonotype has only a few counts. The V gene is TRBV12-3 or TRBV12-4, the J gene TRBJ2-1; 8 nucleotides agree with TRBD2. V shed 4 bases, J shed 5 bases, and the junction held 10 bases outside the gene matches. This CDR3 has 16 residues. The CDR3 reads CASSSPMSSGNNEQFF. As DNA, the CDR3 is TGTGCCAGCAGTTCCCCTATGAGTAGCGGGAACAATGAGCAGTTCTTC.